This T cell receptor (beta chain) emerged from a study of T cells expressing NK-cell markers. TCRdb re-called the 5' RACE reads and shows each CDR3 protein once, DNA omitted. The listing contains about 150,000 distinct CDR3 sequences. CDR1 and CDR2 from the germline V gene are DFQATT and SNEGSKA (reference sequence). This CDR3 region has 14 residues. This chain connects TRBV20-1 to TRBJ2-7; the D call of TRBD1 rests on TCRdb alone, since no DNA is present to check it. The receptor comes from a woman between 45 and 60 years old in good health. Material: blood T cells: a sorted CD56 or NKG2C T cell subset, CD4+ or CD8+ T cells, or bulk PBMC T cells (not recorded which). The CDR3 spells CSAIGATTLYEQYF.